This T cell receptor beta chain was sequenced in a study of cytomegalovirus exposure and HLA in healthy donors. Study-level findings and limits: Researchers reported from a later analysis that most CMV-associated TCR beta chains appeared HLA-restricted. Productive rates of about 90% or about 30% were seen for most TCR beta V segments in an earlier analysis. Specificity for CMV antigens was confirmed in vitro for a few of the CMV-associated chains.

Deletions cut 4 bases from V and 4 bases from J, with 11 bases between. The CDR3 runs 14 residues. Germline V CDR1 and CDR2: SEHNR, FQNEAQ (reference sequence). A note on this clone: What it recognizes is unknown.

PCR used 60 Vbeta primers and 13 Jbeta primers. Original data processing: In a later analysis, of around 83 million unique beta chains, 9 million to 11 million appeared in at least two donors. Libraries were prepared by immunoSEQ multiplex PCR; TCRdb keeps only in-frame clonotypes and omits some of them. That table gives V, J and clone size, and the DNA gave D and trimming. The data hold about 160,000 clones, with 60% to 85% observed a single time. The chain joins TRBV7-9 to TRBJ1-5; the D gene is possibly TRBD1 (5 bases). The source is a man aged 25-40 years in good health and CMV-seropositive. Source material: PBMCs. The DNA of the CDR3 is TGTGCCAGCAGCTGGGGCCTCGGGAATCAGCCCCAGCATTTT. Protein sequence: CASSWGLGNQPQHF.